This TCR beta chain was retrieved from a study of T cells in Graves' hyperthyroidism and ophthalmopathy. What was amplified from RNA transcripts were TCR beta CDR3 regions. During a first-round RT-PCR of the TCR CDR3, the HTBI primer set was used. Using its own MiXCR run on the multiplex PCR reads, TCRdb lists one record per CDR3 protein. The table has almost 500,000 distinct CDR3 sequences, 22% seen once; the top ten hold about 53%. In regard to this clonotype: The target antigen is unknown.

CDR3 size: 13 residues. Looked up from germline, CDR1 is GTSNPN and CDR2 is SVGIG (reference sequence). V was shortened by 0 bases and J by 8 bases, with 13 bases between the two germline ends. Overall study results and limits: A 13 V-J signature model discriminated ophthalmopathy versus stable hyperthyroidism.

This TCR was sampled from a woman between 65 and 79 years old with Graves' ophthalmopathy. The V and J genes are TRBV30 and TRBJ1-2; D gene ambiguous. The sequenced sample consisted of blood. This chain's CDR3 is CAWSVRQSGGYTF. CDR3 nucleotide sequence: TGTGCCTGGAGTGTACGACAAAGTGGCGGCTACACCTTC.